This T cell receptor (beta chain) was profiled in a study of T cell changes during pregnancy in multiple sclerosis. With 7 bases removed from V and 6 bases from J, the gap between germline ends came to 10 bases. The germline CDR1 and CDR2 sequences are SGHTA and FQGTGA. This CDR3 has 12 residues. Produced via immunoSEQ multiplex PCR; TCRdb's table is partial and in-frame only. This table holds about 86,000 clones, approximately 89% found once. The specimen was peripheral blood, collected in the first trimester of pregnancy. V and J are TRBV7-3 and TRBJ2-1; no clear D gene. This TCR derives from a female donor in good health, enrolled as a control in a pregnancy study. The CDR3 is CASTATVNEQFF. The CDR3 DNA reads as TGTGCCAGCACCGCAACTGTCAATGAGCAGTTCTTC.